This T cell receptor (beta chain) was recorded in a study of T cell repertoires in cytomegalovirus infection. Study information: Public TCR beta signatures were indicative of both CMV infection and a matching HLA type. Study-wide results and caveats: HLA-C-restricted CMV clonotypes gave the most frequent clonotype in two of eight donors. Cumulative public TCR beta family frequency identified CMV carriers with the relevant HLA.

V was shortened by 6 bases and J by 2 bases, with 8 bases between the two germline ends. The CDR3 extends over 13 amino acids. Germline V gene data show CDR1 as SGHAT and CDR2 as FQNNGV. TCRdb redid the calling of the reads with MiXCR, one entry per CDR3 protein. The sample shows 200,000 to 250,000 distinct CDR3 sequences, approximately 7% of them seen only once. This clonotype was picked up many times. What it recognizes is unknown. The origin of this receptor is a human donor in good health (CMV status not recorded). Some clones in this sample may be carry-over from other donors' samples. The sample consisted of PBMCs. The rearrangement links TRBV11-2 to TRBJ1-3; D possibly corresponds to TRBD1 (6 bases). The CDR3 loop reads CASRGGAGNTIYF. The CDR3 DNA follows: TGTGCCAGCAGAGGGGGGGCTGGAAACACCATATATTTT.